One sample yielded the 32 T cell receptor beta chains listed below, sequenced in a study of T cells in Graves' hyperthyroidism and ophthalmopathy. Researchers took RNA transcripts and amplified the TCR beta CDR3 regions from them. RT-PCR in the first round (using the HTBI primer set) targeted the TCR CDR3. TCRdb ran MiXCR on the multiplex PCR reads and lists one entry per CDR3 protein. Among 250,000 or so distinct CDR3 sequences listed, nearly 15% were seen once. Material for sequencing was blood. The receptors were sampled from a woman aged 50 to 60 with Graves' hyperthyroidism that later progressed to Graves' ophthalmopathy.

The V call is TRBV19, the J call TRBJ2-7; possible D gene TRBD1, 6 bases. Looked up from germline, CDR1 is LNHDA and CDR2 is SQIVND (reference sequence). V shed 3 bases and J shed 4 bases, with 16 bases lying between them. The CDR3 has 15 residues. The DNA for the CDR3 is TGTGCCAGTAGTATGGGGGACACGGGAAATTACGAGCAGTACTTC. Its protein is CASSMGDTGNYEQYF.

This clonotype was seen many times. The chain couples TRBV20-1 to TRBJ2-3, with 10 bases matching TRBD2. Per the germline V gene, CDR1 is DFQATT and CDR2 is SNEGSKA (reference sequence). The length of the CDR3 is 18 residues. The CDR3 region is CSPYGGGPAGGPSDTQYF. The DNA for the CDR3 is TGCAGCCCCTATGGGGGTGGTCCAGCGGGAGGGCCCTCGGATACGCAGTATTTT.

The V and J genes are TRBV5-4 and TRBJ2-1; 10 bases match TRBD2. Germline V gene data show CDR1 as SGHNT and CDR2 as YYREEE (reference sequence). This CDR3 has 19 amino acids. Trimming took 3 bases from V and 6 from J; bases not matched to a gene: 18. CDR3 in amino acids: CASSSNVVASGRRVNEQFF. The DNA of the CDR3 is TGTGCCAGCAGCTCTAATGTGGTGGCTAGCGGGAGACGGGTCAATGAGCAGTTCTTC.

The chain combines TRBV9 with TRBJ2-5, with 9 bases identical to TRBD2. Germline V gives CDR1 SGDLS, CDR2 YYNGEE. The CDR3 covers 17 residues. The V and J ends lost 0 bases and 1 base, in that order; junction bases with no gene match: 7. The DNA for the CDR3 is TGTGCCAGCAGCGTAGTGGGTAGCGGGGGTATCCAAGAGACCCAGTACTTC. This sequence encodes CASSVVGSGGIQETQYF.

In this sample, this clonotype turned up many times. V gene TRBV20-1 combines with J gene TRBJ2-1; 7 bases agree with TRBD2. The CDR3 runs 14 residues. In germline, CDR1 is DFQATT, CDR2 SNEGSKA (reference sequence). Trimming at V came to 4 bases and at J to 4 bases, leaving 7 bases not matched to a gene. CDR3 sequence reads: CSATEAGTYNEQFF. DNA of the CDR3: TGCAGTGCTACCGAAGCGGGAACTTACAATGAGCAGTTCTTC.

This clonotype was recorded at least ten times. V is TRBV11-1 and J is TRBJ2-7; D not certain. Germline V CDR1 and CDR2: SGHAT, FQDESV (reference sequence). V lost 0 bases and J lost 5, with 2 bases in between. This CDR3 has 11 amino acids. CDR3 protein: CASSLAHEQYF. The CDR3 coding sequence is TGTGCCAGCAGCTTAGCGCACGAGCAGTACTTC.

This clonotype appeared a few times. One base away lies a much larger clone, so this may be a sequencing read error. The conserved phenylalanine or tryptophan is not found at the CDR3 terminus, so this likely reflects a read error. The CDR3 DNA reads as TGTGCCACCGAGCCCAGTAGTATTCTCTACGAGCAGTACCTC. This gives the protein CATEPSSILYEQYL. This rearrangement joins TRBV28 to TRBJ2-7, with D unresolved. V was trimmed by 10 bases and J by 3 bases, leaving 19 bases between them. The CDR3 runs to 14 residues. CDR1 and CDR2 from the germline V gene are MDHEN and SYDVKM.

This clonotype was seen only once. V gene TRBV28 combines with J gene TRBJ2-7, with TRBD1 identical over 8 bases. This CDR3 is built from 14 residues. Trimming cost V 7 bases and J 0 bases; bases outside gene matches: 5. Germline V lookup: CDR1 MDHEN, CDR2 SYDVKM. CDR3 coding DNA: TGTGCCAGCATCCCGGGACAGGACTCCTACGAGCAGTACTTC. It codes for CASIPGQDSYEQYF. The complete variable domain, with remaining parts taken from reference TRBV28 and TRBJ2-7, reads DVKVTQSSRYLVKRTGEKVFLECVQDMDHENMFWYRQDPGLGLRLIYFSYDVKMKEKGDIPEGYSVSREKKERFSLILESASTNQTSMYLCASIPGQDSYEQYFGPGTRLTVT.

This clonotype has at least ten counts. The gene calls are TRBV27 and TRBJ2-3, with 10 bases that match TRBD2. Germline CDR1 and CDR2: MNHEY and SMNVEV (reference sequence). J lost 1 base, V lost 4 bases, and 20 bases had no gene match. The CDR3 is made up of 21 amino acids. The CDR3 nucleotides read TGTGCCAGCAGTTCCCCCAGGACTAGCGGTCGTCTGGGTTTGGGCACAGATACGCAGTATTTT. This codes for CASSSPRTSGRLGLGTDTQYF.

The gene calls are TRBV2 and TRBJ2-1; D unresolved. The CDR3 spans 12 residues. V was trimmed by 7 bases and J by 10 bases, leaving 14 bases between them. Germline CDR1 SNHLY, CDR2 FYNNEI. CDR3 coding DNA: TGTGCCAGCACGCTAATAACCCGAGAGCAGTTCTTC. Protein product: CASTLITREQFF.

In this sample, this clonotype turned up a few times. The chain carries TRBV10-1 and TRBJ2-7; TRBD2 matches at 7 bases. The germline V gene encodes CDR1 WNHNN and CDR2 SYGVQD (reference sequence). This CDR3 region has 15 residues. Trimming at V came to 4 bases and at J to 2 bases, leaving 8 bases not matched to a gene. The CDR3 region is CASSGGPSGTYEQYF. The CDR3 DNA follows: TGCGCCAGCAGTGGAGGGCCTAGCGGTACCTACGAGCAGTACTTC.

This clonotype was counted a few times. V and J are TRBV9 and TRBJ2-3; 8 bases align to TRBD2. The length of the CDR3 is 15 residues. V lost 5 bases and J lost 2; bases outside the gene matches: 7. Germline V gives CDR1 SGDLS, CDR2 YYNGEE. The CDR3 DNA reads as TGTGCCAGCAGAGCTAGCGGGCGCTCCACAGATACGCAGTATTTT. Amino acid sequence: CASRASGRSTDTQYF. Variable domain in full (rest from reference TRBV9 and TRBJ2-3): DSGVTQTPKHLITATGQRVTLRCSPRSGDLSVYWYQQSLDQGLQFLIQYYNGEERAKGNILERFSAQQFPDLHSELNLSSLELGDSALYFCASRASGRSTDTQYFGPGTRLTVL.

This clonotype showed up many times. J is TRBJ2-1 and V is TRBV5-1; 8 positions match TRBD2. CDR3 size: 14 residues. The ends lost 0 bases at V and 5 bases at J; junction bases unmatched: 1. The germline V gene encodes CDR1 SGHRS and CDR2 YFSETQ. The CDR3 here is CASSLGTSNNEQFF. The CDR3 DNA sequence: TGCGCCAGCAGCTTGGGGACTAGCAACAATGAGCAGTTCTTC.

This clonotype was detected many times. The chain is built from TRBV7-9 and TRBJ1-1, with D possibly being TRBD1 (5 bases). Germline CDR1 SEHNR, CDR2 FQNEAQ (reference sequence). The CDR3 loop spans 15 amino acids. Trimming pared 6 bases from V and 0 bases from J, leaving 14 bases between. The CDR3 region is CASRSTGTLNTEAFF. The DNA of the CDR3 is TGTGCCAGCAGGTCCACCGGGACCTTGAACACTGAAGCTTTCTTT.

This clonotype was seen ten or more times. The chain uses TRBV18 and TRBJ1-2; D may be TRBD1 (5 bases). V was pared by 3 bases and J by 8 bases, with 19 bases between. The CDR3 is 15 residues long. CDR1 and CDR2 (germline): KGHSH, LQKENI. The CDR3 coding sequence is TGTGCCAGCTCACCTAGACTGGGAGACAGTAACGGCTACACCTTC. Encoded protein: CASSPRLGDSNGYTF.

This clonotype was found many times. The chain employs TRBV3-1 and TRBJ2-7; D is unresolved. This CDR3 has 13 residues. V was trimmed by 6 bases and J by 2 bases, leaving 11 bases between them. From germline, CDR1 is LGHDT and CDR2 YNNKEL (reference sequence). The CDR3: CASRSLETYEQYF. CDR3 nucleotide sequence: TGTGCCAGCAGATCTCTAGAGACCTACGAGCAGTACTTC.

In the case of this clonotype: A much larger clone differs by one base, so this may be a read error. The chain combines TRBV24-1 with TRBJ2-3; D might be TRBD2 (6 bases). In germline, CDR1 is KGHDR, CDR2 SFDVKD. This CDR3 is 19 amino acids long. The CDR3 region is CATSVLISEGTPSTDTQYF. In nucleotides, the CDR3 is TGTGCCACCAGTGTTTTGATTTCGGAGGGGACCCCAAGCACAGATACGCAGTATTTT.

At least ten counts were recorded for this clonotype. The chain carries TRBV20-1 and TRBJ2-1, with D perhaps matching TRBD2 (6 bases). Trimming shortened V by 6 bases and J by 3 bases, and 12 bases separated the two germline ends. Per the germline V gene, CDR1 is DFQATT and CDR2 is SNEGSKA (reference sequence). This CDR3 is 13 amino acids long. In nucleotides, the CDR3 is TGCAGTGCCAGCCGGGACTTCTACAATGAGCAGTTCTTC. Translation: CSASRDFYNEQFF.

This clonotype was detected ten times or more. The J gene is TRBJ1-5, the V gene TRBV28; D is undetermined. Between the trimmed V and J ends, which lost 5 bases and 3 bases, there was a span of 8 bases. From germline, CDR1 is MDHEN and CDR2 SYDVKM. This CDR3 has 13 amino acids. CDR3 sequence (DNA): TGTGCCAGCAGTCGACGCCCCAATCAGCCCCAGCATTTT. Protein sequence: CASSRRPNQPQHF.

In this sample, this clonotype turned up a few times. The V call is TRBV6-5, the J call TRBJ2-6; a possible D gene is TRBD1 (6 bases). The V end was cut by 2 bases, the J end by 0 bases, with 14 bases between. This CDR3 comprises 18 residues. CDR1 is MNHEY and CDR2 is SVGAGI in the germline V gene. Here the CDR3 DNA reads TGTGCCAGCAGTTACCTCCAGGACAGACCCTCTGGGGCCAACGTCCTGACTTTC. Translated: CASSYLQDRPSGANVLTF.

The V call is TRBV4-1, the J call TRBJ1-1, with D maybe TRBD1 (5 bases). Trimming removed 1 base at V and 3 bases at J, with 12 bases between. CDR3 length: 15 residues. The V gene's germline CDR1 is MGHRA and CDR2 YSYEKL. CDR3 sequence (DNA): TGCGCCAGCAGCCAAGTTCTGGACATGGACACTGAAGCTTTCTTT. It specifies CASSQVLDMDTEAFF.

This chain uses TRBV6-1 with TRBJ1-1; D not resolved. The CDR3 is 11 residues long. V dropped 2 bases and J dropped 4 bases, with 2 bases sitting between them. The V gene's germline CDR1 is MNHNS and CDR2 SASEGT. CDR3 sequence (DNA): TGTGCCAGCAGTGAACTCACTGAAGCTTTCTTT. Translating it yields CASSELTEAFF.

There are many counts of this clonotype. V gene TRBV29-1 combines with J gene TRBJ1-4, with D unresolved. The CDR3 is 15 amino acids. V was trimmed by 0 bases and J by 2 bases, leaving 10 bases between them. Per germline, CDR1 SQVTM and CDR2 ANQGSEA. As DNA, the CDR3 is TGCAGCGTTGAAGATCTTAGGGAGACTAATGAAAAACTGTTTTTT. Protein sequence: CSVEDLRETNEKLFF.

The chain employs TRBV28 and TRBJ1-3, with D possibly matching TRBD1 (5 bases). Germline V lookup: CDR1 MDHEN, CDR2 SYDVKM. Trimming shortened V by 2 bases and J by 3 bases, and 8 bases separated the two germline ends. The CDR3 is 14 amino acids. Here the CDR3 reads CASSLPGIGNTIYF. CDR3 coding DNA: TGTGCCAGCAGTTTACCAGGGATTGGAAACACCATATATTTT.

Points on this clonotype: One junction end does not reproduce the germline sequence, and a read error may be involved. The chain carries TRBV2 and TRBJ1-2; 12 bases align to TRBD1. This CDR3 has 15 residues. Germline lookup yields CDR1 SNHLY and CDR2 FYNNEI. Here the CDR3 reads CAGRIGTGGARGYTF. The CDR3 nucleotides read TGTGCCGGCAGGATCGGGACAGGGGGCGCGAGGGGCTACACCTTC. Full variable domain (rest looked up from reference TRBV2 and TRBJ1-2): EPEVTQTPSHQVTQMGQEVILRCVPISNHLYFYWYRQILGQKVEFLVSFYNNEISEKSEIFDDQFSVERPDGSNFTLKIRSTKLEDSAMYFCAGRIGTGGARGYTFGSGTRLTVV.

This clonotype was picked up many times. The chain has TRBV7-9 and TRBJ1-1, with D unresolved. Germline V gives CDR1 SEHNR, CDR2 FQNEAQ (reference sequence). V was clipped by 3 bases and J by 5 bases, with 10 bases between them. CDR3 size: 13 residues. CDR3 bases: TGTGCCAGCAGCTTGGGGAGCAGGACTGAAGCTTTCTTT. Amino acids: CASSLGSRTEAFF.

This clonotype was picked up many times. The V call is TRBV5-1, the J call TRBJ1-1, with 7 bases lining up with TRBD1. CDR1 SGHRS and CDR2 YFSETQ come from the germline V gene. V lost 2 bases, J lost 0 bases, and 1 base stayed unmatched. This CDR3 has 14 residues. The CDR3 region is CASSFGTVNTEAFF. CDR3 DNA sequence: TGCGCCAGCAGCTTCGGGACAGTGAACACTGAAGCTTTCTTT.

This rearrangement joins TRBV20-1 to TRBJ1-1; tentatively, D is TRBD1 (5 bases). The CDR3 is 12 amino acids. The ends were cut back, 5 bases at V and 4 bases at J, with 11 bases in the middle. Germline CDR1 and CDR2: DFQATT and SNEGSKA (reference sequence). The CDR3 region has the DNA TGCAGTGCTGGGGACCAGACCACTGAAGCTTTCTTT. This codes for CSAGDQTTEAFF.

This clonotype was seen ten or more times. CDR3: CASMWGGPGNEQFF. CDR3 bases: TGTGCCAGTATGTGGGGGGGGCCGGGCAATGAGCAGTTCTTC. V usage is TRBV2 and J usage is TRBJ2-1; D is perhaps TRBD2 (7 bases). The V gene's germline CDR1 is SNHLY and CDR2 FYNNEI. This CDR3 spans 14 amino acids. V was shortened by 9 bases and J by 6 bases, with 18 bases between the two germline ends.

This clonotype occurred many times. V gene TRBV24-1 combines with J gene TRBJ2-7; a possible D gene is TRBD2 (6 bases). The V gene's germline CDR1 is KGHDR and CDR2 SFDVKD. Trimming took off 4 bases at V and 5 bases at J, with 20 bases between the two ends. The CDR3 loop spans 16 amino acids. The DNA of the CDR3 is TGTGCCACCAGTGACTCCATCCCGGGAGAGGAAAACGAGCAGTACTTC. As protein: CATSDSIPGEENEQYF.

This clonotype has at least ten counts. The chain carries TRBV5-6 and TRBJ2-5, with a weak D call TRBD2 (5 bases). V lost 2 bases and J 5 bases, leaving 16 bases between the germline ends. CDR1 and CDR2 from the germline V gene are SGHDT and YYEEEE. The CDR3 has 15 residues. CDR3 region: CASSFASEGEETQYF. CDR3 bases: TGTGCCAGCAGCTTTGCCTCCGAGGGCGAGGAGACCCAGTACTTC.

The chain carries TRBV7-9 and TRBJ2-2, with D perhaps TRBD1 (7 bases). This CDR3 is built from 16 residues. Trimming took off 4 bases at V and 7 bases at J, with 19 bases between the two ends. Germline V CDR1 and CDR2: SEHNR, FQNEAQ (reference sequence). CDR3 coding DNA: TGTGCCAGCAGCTCAGGGGGGACCGAAGGGGTCGGGGAGCTGTTTTTT. Protein: CASSSGGTEGVGELFF.